The next 21 T cell receptor beta chains were all read from a single sample in a study of OX40 agonist ivuxolimab in advanced cancers. Produced via immunoSEQ multiplex PCR; TCRdb's table is partial and in-frame only. The sample holds roughly 40,000 clones, 82% seen once. Material: CD4+ or CD8+ T cells sorted from blood, obtained in a trial of the OX40 agonist ivuxolimab. The receptors were sampled from an adult with an advanced solid tumor such as melanoma, head and neck, liver or kidney cancer.

V is TRBV6-1 and J is TRBJ2-3; D is possibly TRBD2 (6 bases). The CDR3 consists of 15 residues. The V and J ends lost 5 bases and 2 bases respectively, with 14 bases between them. Germline CDR1 is MNHNS and CDR2 is SASEGT. The CDR3 DNA reads as TGTGCCAGCAGTCCAAAGGGACTGTACACAGATACGCAGTATTTT. It specifies CASSPKGLYTDTQYF.

The chain is built from TRBV7-6 and TRBJ2-5; 10 bases fit TRBD2. With 2 bases clipped from V and 5 bases from J, the junction kept 5 bases outside the gene matches. The CDR3 consists of 15 residues. Per germline, CDR1 SGHVS and CDR2 FNYEAQ. The CDR3 is CASSLLAGVQETQYF. In nucleotides, the CDR3 is TGTGCCAGCAGCTTACTAGCGGGAGTTCAGGAGACCCAGTACTTC. The variable domain in full, with the rest retrieved from reference TRBV7-6 and TRBJ2-5, is GAGVSQSPRYKVTKRGQDVALRCDPISGHVSLYWYRQALGQGPEFLTYFNYEAQQDKSGLPNDRFSAERPEGSISTLTIQRTEQRDSAMYRCASSLLAGVQETQYFGPGTRLLVL.

V is TRBV11-3 and J is TRBJ2-7; 7 nucleotides agree with TRBD1. J was trimmed by 3 bases and V by 2 bases; bases with no gene match: 7. Germline V gene lookup returns CDR1 SGHNT and CDR2 YENEEA. This CDR3 spans 15 amino acids. The CDR3 reads CASSLTRDRDYEQYF. The DNA of the CDR3 is TGTGCCAGCAGCTTAACCCGAGACAGGGACTACGAGCAGTACTTC.

V gene TRBV6-5 combines with J gene TRBJ1-1, with D possibly being TRBD1 (6 bases). V lost 6 bases and J 3 bases, leaving 11 bases between the germline ends. CDR1 and CDR2 from the germline V gene are MNHEY and SVGAGI. This CDR3 is 13 amino acids long. CDR3 bases: TGTGCCAGCAGACAGGGTATCCACACTGAAGCTTTCTTT. It translates to CASRQGIHTEAFF.

This clone was seen only a few times. The rearrangement links TRBV7-3 to TRBJ2-7; 11 bases agree with TRBD2. Losses at the gene ends were 5 bases for V and 2 bases for J; bases not matched to a gene: 5. CDR1 SGHTA and CDR2 FQGTGA come from the germline V gene. The CDR3 spans 15 residues. The CDR3 nucleotides are TGTGCCAGCAGCCAACTAGCGGGGGAGACCTACGAGCAGTACTTC. It specifies CASSQLAGETYEQYF.

This chain connects TRBV11-2 to TRBJ2-7; possible D gene TRBD1, 6 bases. The ends were cut back, 6 bases at V and 5 bases at J, with 23 bases in the middle. Germline V gene data show CDR1 as SGHAT and CDR2 as FQNNGV. There are 16 residues in the CDR3. CDR3 bases: TGTGCCAGCAGGTCCCCCCGGGACACCCTTCTCAACGAGCAGTACTTC. The encoded protein is CASRSPRDTLLNEQYF.

The V and J genes are TRBV6-5 and TRBJ1-2; D ambiguous. The CDR3 runs to 12 residues. Trimming removed 2 bases from V and 4 bases from J, with 5 bases in between. CDR1 and CDR2 (germline): MNHEY, SVGAGI. The CDR3 DNA reads TGTGCCAGCAGTTACGGCACCTATGGCTACACCTTC. This codes for CASSYGTYGYTF.

This chain uses TRBV4-2 with TRBJ2-2; 9 bases align to TRBD1. V trimming: 3 bases; J trimming: 5 bases; junction bases outside the gene matches: 7. The CDR3 is made up of 16 amino acids. Germline values: CDR1 LGHNA, CDR2 YNFKEQ. As DNA, the CDR3 is TGTGCCAGCAGCCATGGGGACAGGGAGGAGACCGGGGAGCTGTTTTTT. Protein sequence: CASSHGDREETGELFF.

The chain uses TRBV6-1 and TRBJ1-4; D remains unclear. Germline loops: CDR1 MNHNS, CDR2 SASEGT. This CDR3 has 13 residues. V was trimmed by 4 bases and J by 5 bases, leaving 8 bases between them. The CDR3 sequence: CASSGQRNEKLFF. CDR3 nucleotide sequence: TGTGCCAGCAGTGGCCAGAGAAATGAAAAACTGTTTTTT.

The J gene is TRBJ2-1, the V gene TRBV10-1, with D possibly called TRBD1 or TRBD2 (6 bases each). V gave up 10 bases and J gave up 8 bases, with 18 bases separating them. The CDR3 runs 13 residues. Germline CDR1 is WNHNN and CDR2 is SYGVQD (reference sequence). CDR3 sequence reads: CATSPSGGHEQFF. The DNA of the CDR3 is TGCGCCACTTCCCCGTCCGGGGGCCATGAGCAGTTCTTC.

The V call is TRBV11-2, the J call TRBJ2-1; 14 nucleotides match TRBD2. There are 15 residues in the CDR3. The junction had 4 bases not matched to a gene; V was cut back by 3 bases and J by 9 bases. Germline V gives CDR1 SGHAT, CDR2 FQNNGV. CDR3: CASSFGTSGSSEQFF. In DNA form, the CDR3 reads TGTGCCAGCAGCTTCGGGACTAGCGGGAGCAGTGAGCAGTTCTTC.

V is TRBV7-6 and J is TRBJ1-1; no clear D gene. V gave up 1 base and J gave up 2 bases, with 11 bases separating them. CDR3 length: 15 amino acids. CDR1 is SGHVS and CDR2 is FNYEAQ in the germline V gene. DNA of the CDR3: TGTGCCAGCAGCTTAGGGGGAGCCAGCAACACTGAAGCTTTCTTT. Its protein is CASSLGGASNTEAFF.

This chain connects TRBV18 to TRBJ1-5; D may be TRBD1 (5 bases). This CDR3 comprises 16 residues. Germline-derived CDR1 and CDR2 are KGHSH and LQKENI. Trimming stripped 2 bases from V and 7 bases from J, with 18 bases between. In DNA, the CDR3 is TGTGCCAGCTCACCATCACTATTGGGGGGAGACCAGCCCCAGCATTTT. Its protein is CASSPSLLGGDQPQHF.

This chain links TRBV7-2 with TRBJ2-1; the D gene is possibly TRBD2 (5 bases). Trimming removed 5 bases from V and 9 bases from J, with 14 bases in between. Germline V gene data show CDR1 as SGHTA and CDR2 as FQGNSA. This CDR3 contains 13 residues. The chain's CDR3 is CASSRGIGLEQFF. In nucleotides, the CDR3 is TGTGCCAGCAGCCGAGGGATTGGCCTTGAGCAGTTCTTC.

V gene TRBV28 combines with J gene TRBJ2-5; 9 bases align to TRBD1. Germline V gene data show CDR1 as MDHEN and CDR2 as SYDVKM. The V gene end was trimmed by 7 bases and the J gene end by 1 base; junction bases not matched to a gene: 4. The CDR3 covers 14 residues. CDR3 residues: CASMDRGGQETQYF. CDR3 nucleotide sequence: TGTGCCAGCATGGACAGGGGAGGCCAAGAGACCCAGTACTTC.

This rearrangement joins TRBV5-1 to TRBJ2-7; maybe TRBD1 (5 bases). Between the trimmed V and J ends, which lost 3 bases and 3 bases, there was a span of 10 bases. The CDR3 covers 13 residues. CDR1 and CDR2 from the germline V gene are SGHRS and YFSETQ. The chain's CDR3 is CASSSPDIYEQYF. In DNA, the CDR3 is TGCGCCAGCAGCTCCCCGGACATCTACGAGCAGTACTTC.

V is TRBV27 and J is TRBJ1-4; D call uncertain. In germline, CDR1 is MNHEY, CDR2 SMNVEV (reference sequence). Trimming stripped 6 bases from V and 7 bases from J, with 12 bases between. The CDR3 extends over 13 amino acids. CDR3 residues: CASRALRSEKLFF. The CDR3 coding sequence is TGTGCCAGCAGGGCCTTAAGGAGTGAAAAACTGTTTTTT.

This clone has more than one count but fewer than ten. The chain recombines TRBV30 with TRBJ2-3; maybe TRBD1 (6 bases). CDR1 and CDR2 (germline): GTSNPN, SVGIG (reference sequence). The CDR3 extends over 15 amino acids. Deletions cut 2 bases from V and 5 bases from J, with 17 bases between. CDR3 sequence: CAWSPGAGRGDTQYF. CDR3 DNA: TGTGCCTGGAGTCCAGGGGCAGGAAGGGGAGATACGCAGTATTTT.

The chain is built from TRBV2 and TRBJ1-5; D is perhaps TRBD1 (5 bases). The V gene lost 6 bases and the J gene lost 0 bases, with 12 bases spanning the gap. The V gene's germline CDR1 is SNHLY and CDR2 FYNNEI. The CDR3 length is 15 residues. CDR3 in amino acids: CASSSGRVSNQPQHF. In nucleotides, the CDR3 is TGTGCCAGCAGCTCGGGGCGGGTTAGCAATCAGCCCCAGCATTTT. The full variable domain, rest sourced from reference TRBV2 and TRBJ1-5, is EPEVTQTPSHQVTQMGQEVILRCVPISNHLYFYWYRQILGQKVEFLVSFYNNEISEKSEIFDDQFSVERPDGSNFTLKIRSTKLEDSAMYFCASSSGRVSNQPQHFGDGTRLSIL.

The chain carries TRBV19 and TRBJ2-7; 8 nucleotides match TRBD1. The V and J ends lost 3 bases and 0 bases, in that order; junction bases with no gene match: 1. The CDR3 runs 14 residues. In germline, CDR1 is LNHDA, CDR2 SQIVND (reference sequence). The CDR3 protein is CASSIGTGSYEQYF. As DNA, the CDR3 is TGTGCCAGTAGTATCGGGACAGGCTCCTACGAGCAGTACTTC.

The CDR3 DNA is TGTGCCAGTAGTATAGCTGGACTTAAGGGGGCTTTCTTT. Protein sequence: CASSIAGLKGAFF. This chain uses TRBV19 with TRBJ1-1; perhaps TRBD1 as D (5 bases). V was trimmed by 1 base and J by 11 bases, leaving 14 bases between them. The CDR3 is made up of 13 amino acids. The germline gives CDR1 LNHDA, CDR2 SQIVND (reference sequence). The full variable domain, its missing parts supplied by reference TRBV19 and TRBJ1-1, is DGGITQSPKYLFRKEGQNVTLSCEQNLNHDAMYWYRQDPGQGLRLIYYSQIVNDFQKGDIAEGYSVSREKKESFPLTVTSAQKNPTAFYLCASSIAGLKGAFFGQGTRLTVV.